Here is one T cell receptor (beta chain) with its context. The data originate from a study of blood T cell repertoires in COVID-19. CDR1 and CDR2 from the germline V gene are LGHDT and YNNKEL (reference sequence). This CDR3 is built from 15 residues. Trimming took 4 bases from V and 2 from J, leaving 12 bases between them. Authors' methods: How many nucleated cells were present was estimated from reference gene primer amplification. TCRdb's copy holds only in-frame clones and misses some; the assay was immunoSEQ multiplex PCR. V, J and clone size are taken as reported in that table, and D and trimming were inferred from the DNA itself. The sample holds around 200,000 clones, 85% to 90% seen once.

Sequenced: peripheral blood. This sequence originates from a man in his fifties or sixties who had recovered from COVID-19. The chain links TRBV3-1 (or the pseudogene TRBV3-2) to TRBJ1-5; TRBD1 might be the D (5 bases). CDR3 sequence (DNA): TGTGCCAGCAGCCCCTCCTCGGGGGGCAATCAGCCCCAGCATTTT. Protein: CASSPSSGGNQPQHF.